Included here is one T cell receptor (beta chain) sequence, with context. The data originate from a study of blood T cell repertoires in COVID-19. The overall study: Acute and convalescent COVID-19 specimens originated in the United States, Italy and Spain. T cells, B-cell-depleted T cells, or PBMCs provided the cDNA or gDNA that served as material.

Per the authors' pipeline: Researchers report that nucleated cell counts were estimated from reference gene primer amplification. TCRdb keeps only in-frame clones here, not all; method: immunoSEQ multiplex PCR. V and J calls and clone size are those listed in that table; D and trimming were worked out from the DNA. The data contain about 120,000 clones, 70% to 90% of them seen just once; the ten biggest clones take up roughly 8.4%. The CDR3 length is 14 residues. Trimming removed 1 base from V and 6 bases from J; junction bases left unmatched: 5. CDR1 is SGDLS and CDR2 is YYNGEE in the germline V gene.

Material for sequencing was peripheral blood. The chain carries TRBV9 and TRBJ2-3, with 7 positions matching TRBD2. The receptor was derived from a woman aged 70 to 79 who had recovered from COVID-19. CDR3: CASSVRLAEDTQYF. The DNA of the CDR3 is TGTGCCAGCAGCGTACGACTAGCCGAGGATACGCAGTATTTT. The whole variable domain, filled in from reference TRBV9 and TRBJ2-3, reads DSGVTQTPKHLITATGQRVTLRCSPRSGDLSVYWYQQSLDQGLQFLIQYYNGEERAKGNILERFSAQQFPDLHSELNLSSLELGDSALYFCASSVRLAEDTQYFGPGTRLTVL.